The 3 T cell receptor beta chains below were found in one sample sequenced in a study of shared clonotypes between healthy human individuals. Here immunoSEQ multiplex PCR was the method, and the copy in TCRdb shows in-frame clones only, minus some. The table has about 2,500,000 clones, around nine tenths seen once. The specimen was naive CD4+ T cells sorted from blood. Regarding subset: CD45RA+ positively selected. The origin of the receptors is a young man in good health.

The chain links TRBV5-4 to TRBJ2-5, with TRBD2 matching 8 bases. The trim removed 0 bases at V and 2 bases at J, leaving 3 bases unmatched. The CDR3 is 15 residues long. CDR1 is SGHNT, CDR2 YYREEE, per germline (reference sequence). The CDR3 nucleotides read TGTGCCAGCAGCTTGGACCGACTAGCGCAAGAGACCCAGTACTTC. Its translation is CASSLDRLAQETQYF.

The chain uses TRBV10-3 and TRBJ1-1; 8 positions match TRBD1. The CDR3 runs 15 residues. Per the germline V gene, CDR1 is ENHRY and CDR2 is SYGVKD. Unmatched junction bases numbered 8, after V lost 4 bases and J lost 4 bases. The CDR3 DNA is TGTGCCATCAGTGGCCAGGGGGCTGAGGTCACTGAAGCTTTCTTT. It encodes CAISGQGAEVTEAFF.

The J gene is TRBJ2-7, the V gene TRBV6-9, with D possibly matching TRBD1 (5 bases). This CDR3 region has 13 residues. The V end lost 8 bases, the J end lost 11 bases, and 22 bases lay between the germline ends. Germline V gene lookup returns CDR1 MNHGY and CDR2 SVAAGI. DNA for the CDR3: TGTGCCAGCTCCCTACCCCAGACCCTAGGGGAGTACTTC. Its protein product is CASSLPQTLGEYF.